A single count supports the clone carrying this TCR beta chain. The data are from a study of blood T cell repertoires in COVID-19. Original handling: Reference gene primer amplification yielded estimated nucleated cell counts. Repertoires were generated with immunoSEQ multiplex PCR, while TCRdb's copy carries only in-frame clones and drops some. V, J and clone size derive from that table, while D and trimming were established from the DNA sequence. The data show 120,000 or so clones, about 80% seen once. The CDR3 spans 13 residues. CDR1 and CDR2 from the germline V gene are MNHEY and SMNVEV (reference sequence). J gave up 5 bases and V 6 bases, and 6 bases lay outside the gene matches.

This TCR came from a woman in her 50s with acute or convalescent COVID-19. The chain joins TRBV27 to TRBJ2-5; 7 nucleotides align to TRBD1. The source material was peripheral blood. The CDR3 sequence is CASSRQGRETQYF. The DNA of the CDR3 is TGTGCCAGCAGCAGACAGGGAAGGGAGACCCAGTACTTC.